This T cell receptor beta chain was retrieved from a study of cytomegalovirus exposure and HLA in healthy donors. 13 Jbeta primers and 60 Vbeta primers were used for the PCR. Sequenced by immunoSEQ multiplex PCR; TCRdb stores in-frame clones only, minus some. The sample table sets out some 84,000 clones. With regard to this clone: Its antigen is currently unknown.

V lost 4 bases to trimming and J lost 4 bases; unmatched junction nucleotides: 13. The CDR3 contains 18 residues. Germline V gene sequence: CDR1 SEHNR, CDR2 FQNEAQ (reference sequence). The study's findings and limits: Among donors in an Asian-associated ancestry cluster, a later analysis reportedly found fewer N-insertions than the roughly 700-donor mean. Some public TCRs appeared in many individuals, while most sequences were rare. Several V segments, TRBV6-2 and TRBV6-3 among them, could not be told apart and were dropped. In vitro testing confirmed a few CMV-associated chains as specific for CMV antigens.

The sequencing input was PBMCs. The sequence derives from a man aged 45-60 years in good health and CMV-seronegative. The V gene is TRBV7-9, the J gene TRBJ2-2; TRBD1 agrees at 9 bases. The CDR3 nucleotides are TGTGCCAGCAGCTCCCTGGGAACAGGGGGCGCGATCACCGGGGAGCTGTTTTTT. This translates into CASSSLGTGGAITGELFF.